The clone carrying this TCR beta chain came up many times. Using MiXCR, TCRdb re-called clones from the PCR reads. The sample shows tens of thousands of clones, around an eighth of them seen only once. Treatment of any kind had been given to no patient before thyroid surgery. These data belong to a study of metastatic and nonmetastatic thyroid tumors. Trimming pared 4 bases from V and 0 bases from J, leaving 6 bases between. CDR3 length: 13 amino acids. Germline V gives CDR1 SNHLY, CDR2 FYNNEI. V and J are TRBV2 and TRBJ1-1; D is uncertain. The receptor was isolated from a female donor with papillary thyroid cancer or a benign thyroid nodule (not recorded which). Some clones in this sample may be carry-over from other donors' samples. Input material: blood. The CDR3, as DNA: TGTGCCAGCAGTGCAGAGATGAACACTGAAGCTTTCTTT. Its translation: CASSAEMNTEAFF. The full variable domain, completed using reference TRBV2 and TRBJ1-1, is EPEVTQTPSHQVTQMGQEVILRCVPISNHLYFYWYRQILGQKVEFLVSFYNNEISEKSEIFDDQFSVERPDGSNFTLKIRSTKLEDSAMYFCASSAEMNTEAFFGQGTRLTVV.